These 15 T cell receptor beta chains came from one sample sequenced in a study of T cell responses to AZD1222 COVID-19 vaccine. Produced via immunoSEQ multiplex PCR; TCRdb's table is partial and in-frame only. The top ten hold approximately 2% of the sample, which has tens of thousands of clones, approximately 89% seen once. Sequencing used peripheral blood, obtained on day 0 of AZD1222 vaccination. The source is an adult in good health.

As to this clone: Additional DNA sequences in this sample encode the identical CDR3. The CDR3 loop is CASSEGPGQPQHF. The CDR3, as DNA: TGCGCCAGCAGTGAAGGACCTGGTCAGCCCCAGCATTTT. This chain links TRBV5-1 with TRBJ1-5; D gene ambiguous. Germline V gene sequence: CDR1 SGHRS, CDR2 YFSETQ. V gave up 5 bases and J gave up 6 bases, with 12 bases separating them. The CDR3 is made up of 13 amino acids.

The V and J genes are TRBV9 and TRBJ1-3; 8 nucleotides align to TRBD1. Trimming removed 4 bases from V and 4 bases from J; junction bases left unmatched: 10. Looked up from germline, CDR1 is SGDLS and CDR2 is YYNGEE. This CDR3 region has 16 residues. In DNA form, the CDR3 reads TGTGCCAGCAGCCCGCCGGGACAGGCACGAGGAAACACCATATATTTT. It encodes CASSPPGQARGNTIYF.

The chain is built from TRBV6-5 and TRBJ2-1; D possibly corresponds to TRBD1 (5 bases). Germline loops: CDR1 MNHEY, CDR2 SVGAGI. Deletions cut 4 bases from V and 7 bases from J, with 11 bases between. CDR3 length: 13 amino acids. CDR3: CASSSSRTNEQFF. CDR3 DNA sequence: TGTGCCAGCAGTTCCTCTCGGACAAATGAGCAGTTCTTC.

This chain connects TRBV19 to TRBJ2-5; TRBD1 aligns across 8 bases. The CDR3 totals 15 residues. Per the germline V gene, CDR1 is LNHDA and CDR2 is SQIVND (reference sequence). Unmatched junction bases numbered 6, after V lost 4 bases and J lost 2 bases. CDR3 DNA: TGTGCCAGTAGTAGGGGGACAGGAATTCAAGAGACCCAGTACTTC. It yields the protein CASSRGTGIQETQYF.

This clone was seen more than once but under ten times. The chain recombines TRBV19 with TRBJ2-7; D call uncertain. V was shortened by 5 bases and J by 4 bases, with 21 bases between the two germline ends. Germline V gene lookup returns CDR1 LNHDA and CDR2 SQIVND (reference sequence). The CDR3 contains 16 residues. CDR3 sequence (DNA): TGTGCCAGTAGTCCACGTTCCGTAGTGGGTTCTTACGAGCAGTACTTC. This codes for CASSPRSVVGSYEQYF.

The chain carries TRBV28 and TRBJ2-2, with 7 positions matching TRBD2. V dropped 7 bases and J dropped 5; count of bases not matched to a gene: 10. CDR1 and CDR2 from the germline V gene are MDHEN and SYDVKM. CDR3 length: 15 amino acids. The CDR3: CASTPAGVGTGELFF. The CDR3 DNA reads TGTGCCAGCACCCCGGCGGGAGTCGGTACCGGGGAGCTGTTTTTT.

CDR3 loop: CASRPEGGGYTF. CDR3 nucleotide sequence: TGTGCCAGCAGGCCCGAGGGAGGTGGCTACACCTTC. The chain joins TRBV9 to TRBJ1-2; D is unresolved. The germline V gene has CDR1 SGDLS and CDR2 YYNGEE. The germline V and J ends were trimmed by 5 bases and 7 bases, with 12 bases remaining between them. CDR3 size: 12 residues.

The chain links TRBV21-1 to TRBJ2-6; the D call of TRBD1 is as the table states it, not checked on the DNA. TRBV21-1 constitutes a pseudogene. The CDR3 is 18 amino acids. For the CDR3, the DNA is TGTGCCAGCAGCGGGGGCCGGGACAGGGGCTCTGGGGCCAACGTCCTGACTTTC. Protein: CASSGGRDRGSGANVLTF.

The chain employs TRBV6-5 and TRBJ2-2, with D possibly TRBD2 on 6 matching bases. Germline CDR1 MNHEY, CDR2 SVGAGI. Trimming stripped 7 bases from V and 1 base from J, with 10 bases between. The CDR3 is 14 residues long. The CDR3 DNA follows: TGTGCCAGCAAAGGGACTGGGAACACCGGGGAGCTGTTTTTT. This sequence encodes CASKGTGNTGELFF.

Turning to this clone: It is unclear where the CDR3 begins or ends on the DNA, so no DNA is shown, and the CDR3 is as TCRdb lists it. CDR3 residues: CASSPTVGQGTFF. The rearrangement joins TRBV9 to TRBJ1-1; no check of the table's D call, TRBD1, against the DNA was made. Germline CDR1 and CDR2: SGDLS and YYNGEE. The CDR3 has 13 amino acids, counting both end residues.

The V call is TRBV28, the J call TRBJ1-2; tentatively, D is TRBD1 (6 bases). The CDR3 is 13 residues long. Deletions cut 3 bases from V and 4 bases from J, with 9 bases between. Germline lookup yields CDR1 MDHEN and CDR2 SYDVKM. In DNA, the CDR3 is TGTGCCAGCAGTTTGCGACAGGTCTATGGCTACACCTTC. Its translation is CASSLRQVYGYTF.

The genes are TRBV7-2 and TRBJ2-2; D perhaps matches TRBD2 (6 bases). Trimming took off 5 bases at V and 5 bases at J, with 15 bases between the two ends. The germline V gene has CDR1 SGHTA and CDR2 FQGNSA. CDR3 size: 15 residues. CDR3 in DNA: TGTGCCAGCAGCGGATCCGGGACTCTGACCGGGGAGCTGTTTTTT. Its protein is CASSGSGTLTGELFF.

The rearrangement uses TRBV20-1 and TRBJ1-4; D is possibly TRBD1 (5 bases). The CDR3 runs to 15 residues. V lost 3 bases to trimming and J lost 7 bases, with 18 bases between them. CDR1 DFQATT and CDR2 SNEGSKA come from the germline V gene (reference sequence). The CDR3 nucleotides read TGCAGTGCTAGTTGGGGGACCGCTAGGACTGAAAAACTGTTTTTT. Encoded protein: CSASWGTARTEKLFF.

V and J are TRBV6-5 and TRBJ2-7, with a weak D call TRBD2 (5 bases). Germline CDR1 and CDR2: MNHEY and SVGAGI. V was clipped by 0 bases and J by 3 bases, with 9 bases between them. This CDR3 has 14 amino acids. The CDR3 DNA reads as TGTGCCAGCAGTTACTCTATCGGGATCTACGAGCAGTACTTC. It translates to CASSYSIGIYEQYF.

J is TRBJ1-2 and V is TRBV18, with D tentatively TRBD1 (5 bases). V was cut by 6 bases and J by 7 bases, with 18 bases left in between. The CDR3 sequence is 14 residues long. Germline CDR1 KGHSH, CDR2 LQKENI. The CDR3 nucleotides read TGTGCCAGCTCGCAGAACCGGGACGTTGGTGGCTACACCTTC. Translated, it gives CASSQNRDVGGYTF.